This passage covers 18 T cell receptor beta chains from one sample sequenced in a study of cytomegalovirus exposure and HLA in healthy donors. 13 Jbeta primers and 60 Vbeta primers were used for the PCR. The data were produced by immunoSEQ multiplex PCR, yet TCRdb's version contains in-frame clones alone and is incomplete. The sample shows about 160,000 clones, roughly 80% of them seen only once. Sequencing was carried out using PBMCs. Receptor source: a male donor in good health and CMV-seronegative.

V and J are TRBV10-3 and TRBJ1-1; 8 positions match TRBD1. CDR1 is ENHRY and CDR2 is SYGVKD in the germline V gene. The CDR3 totals 14 residues. V gave up 7 bases and J gave up 4 bases; unmatched junction bases: 8. CDR3 in DNA: TGTGCCATCACCCAGACAGGGGTGAGCACTGAAGCTTTCTTT. Amino acids: CAITQTGVSTEAFF.

The chain has TRBV29-1 and TRBJ2-7; 7 nucleotides match TRBD1. V gave up 4 bases and J gave up 5 bases; unmatched junction bases: 5. The germline CDR1 and CDR2 sequences are SQVTM and ANQGSEA. The CDR3 runs to 12 residues. This CDR3 reads CSVGVQGNEQYF. The CDR3 DNA follows: TGCAGCGTTGGAGTACAGGGGAACGAGCAGTACTTC.

This clone was seen a few times. The chain uses TRBV12-5 and TRBJ2-1, with D tentatively TRBD1 (5 bases). There are 13 residues in the CDR3. Trimming left V 1 base short and J 7 bases short, with 8 bases between. Germline V gene sequence: CDR1 LGHNT, CDR2 FRNRAP. The CDR3 DNA reads TGTGCTAGTGGTTTGGCCAGGGTTAATGAGCAGTTCTTC. Protein product: CASGLARVNEQFF.

This clone was seen a handful of times. V is TRBV21-1 and J is TRBJ2-4; the D call of TRBD2 is as the table states it, not checked on the DNA. TRBV21-1 is a pseudogene locus. The length of the CDR3 is 11 residues. The CDR3 reads CASSNPRRQYF. The CDR3 nucleotides read TGTGCCAGCAGCAACCCGAGAAGACAGTACTTC.

The V gene is TRBV4-1, the J gene TRBJ1-3; D call uncertain. Per germline, CDR1 MGHRA and CDR2 YSYEKL. The CDR3 extends over 16 amino acids. With 3 bases removed from V and 2 bases from J, the gap between germline ends came to 14 bases. The CDR3 region is CASSHLVTQPGNTIYF. The CDR3 DNA reads TGCGCCAGCAGCCACCTCGTCACACAGCCTGGAAACACCATATATTTT.

This rearrangement joins TRBV28 to TRBJ2-5; TRBD2 is a possible D gene (7 bases). Trimming cost V 7 bases and J 5 bases, with 17 bases left between them. The CDR3 runs 14 residues. Germline V gene lookup returns CDR1 MDHEN and CDR2 SYDVKM. CDR3 sequence: CASKEGGARETQYF. CDR3 nucleotides: TGTGCCAGCAAGGAGGGGGGGGCGCGGGAGACCCAGTACTTC.

The rearrangement uses TRBV4-2 and TRBJ1-1; the D is unclear. This CDR3 spans 15 amino acids. Germline loops: CDR1 LGHNA, CDR2 YNFKEQ. The germline V and J ends were trimmed by 1 base and 1 base, with 10 bases remaining between them. CDR3 residues: CASSQGDGRNTEAFF. The CDR3 nucleotides read TGTGCCAGCAGCCAAGGCGATGGGCGGAACACTGAAGCTTTCTTT.

The gene calls are TRBV7-9 and TRBJ2-6, with TRBD1 as a possible D gene (6 bases). Germline V CDR1 and CDR2: SEHNR, FQNEAQ (reference sequence). Trimming removed 5 bases from V and 2 bases from J, with 16 bases in between. The CDR3 runs to 17 residues. The CDR3 sequence: CASSAQGRGAGANVLTF. The CDR3 nucleotides read TGTGCCAGCAGCGCACAGGGACGAGGGGCTGGGGCCAACGTCCTGACTTTC.

V gene TRBV10-3 combines with J gene TRBJ2-3; TRBD1 aligns across 11 bases. V lost 6 bases, J lost 8 bases, and 4 bases stayed unmatched. The CDR3 totals 13 residues. Germline V gene data show CDR1 as ENHRY and CDR2 as SYGVKD. The CDR3, as DNA: TGTGCCATCAGAGGACAGGGGGCAGGTACGCAGTATTTT. Translation: CAIRGQGAGTQYF.

This chain connects TRBV9 to TRBJ2-1; D may be TRBD1 (6 bases). The CDR3 is made up of 15 amino acids. V shed 3 bases and J shed 4 bases, with 14 bases lying between them. Per the germline V gene, CDR1 is SGDLS and CDR2 is YYNGEE. CDR3 region: CASSARTENYNEQFF. In DNA form, the CDR3 reads TGTGCCAGCAGCGCACGGACAGAGAATTACAATGAGCAGTTCTTC.

This chain joins TRBV7-2 and TRBJ2-7, with D possibly matching TRBD2 (6 bases). Germline V gene data show CDR1 as SGHTA and CDR2 as FQGNSA. CDR3 length equals 14 residues. Trimming removed 2 bases from V and 2 bases from J, with 10 bases in between. The CDR3: CASSLLLATYEQYF. The CDR3 DNA reads TGTGCCAGCAGCTTACTACTAGCAACCTACGAGCAGTACTTC.

This chain connects TRBV5-4 to TRBJ1-1; D is uncertain. V lost 0 bases and J lost 6, with 18 bases in between. Germline CDR1 and CDR2: SGHNT and YYREEE (reference sequence). The CDR3 has 16 amino acids. The CDR3 loop is CASSLGGGSATAEAFF. The CDR3 coding sequence is TGTGCCAGCAGCTTGGGGGGAGGCAGCGCTACGGCTGAAGCTTTCTTT.

The CDR3 nucleotides are TGTGCCACCAGCAGAGATCAAGCGGGAGTTGTAAGTGAGCAGTTCTTC. It translates to CATSRDQAGVVSEQFF. The chain recombines TRBV15 with TRBJ2-1, with 8 positions matching TRBD2. The V gene's germline CDR1 is LNHNV and CDR2 YYDKDF (reference sequence). This CDR3 is 16 amino acids long. V was clipped by 0 bases and J by 9 bases; unmatched bases: 10.

The CDR3 DNA follows: TGCGCCAGCAGCTTGAACACCGGGACTAGCGGGTATGAGCAGTACTTC. The encoded protein is CASSLNTGTSGYEQYF. V is TRBV5-1 and J is TRBJ2-7, with 12 bases matching TRBD2. The CDR3 has 16 amino acids. Germline V gives CDR1 SGHRS, CDR2 YFSETQ. V dropped 1 base and J dropped 7; count of bases not matched to a gene: 9.

This sequence joins TRBV6-1 and TRBJ2-2; 7 positions match TRBD1. J gave up 6 bases and V 8 bases, and 9 bases lay outside the gene matches. Germline V gene sequence: CDR1 MNHNS, CDR2 SASEGT. The CDR3 runs 14 residues. CDR3 sequence reads: CASLRGPNAGELFF. Written as DNA, the CDR3 is TGTGCCAGCTTGAGGGGGCCGAATGCCGGGGAGCTGTTTTTT.

The sample holds a few counts of this clone. This rearrangement joins TRBV7-2 to TRBJ2-7, with 8 positions matching TRBD2. Trimming cost V 6 bases and J 0 bases; bases outside gene matches: 7. CDR3 length: 15 residues. Germline V gene sequence: CDR1 SGHTA, CDR2 FQGNSA. This chain's CDR3 is CASRRTSGDSYEQYF. CDR3 nucleotides: TGTGCCAGCAGACGTACTAGCGGAGACTCCTACGAGCAGTACTTC.

The CDR3, as DNA: TGTGCCAGCAGCTTAGCCGCCTCAGGGGGCCTCCCAAATGGCTACACCTTC. Amino acid sequence: CASSLAASGGLPNGYTF. The genes are TRBV7-2 and TRBJ1-2; 8 nucleotides agree with TRBD1. Germline assignment: CDR1 SGHTA and CDR2 FQGNSA. V shed 0 bases, J shed 6 bases, and the junction held 12 bases outside the gene matches. The CDR3 is made up of 17 amino acids. The full variable domain, completed using reference TRBV7-2 and TRBJ1-2, is GAGVSQSPSNKVTEKGKDVELRCDPISGHTALYWYRQSLGQGLEFLIYFQGNSAPDKSGLPSDRFSAERTGGSVSTLTIQRTQQEDSAVYLCASSLAASGGLPNGYTFGSGTRLTVV.

The J gene is TRBJ1-1, the V gene TRBV30, with TRBD1 identical over 7 bases. Germline V gene lookup returns CDR1 GTSNPN and CDR2 SVGIG (reference sequence). Germline trimming cut 4 bases from V and 10 bases from J; bases unmatched to any gene: 9. The length of the CDR3 is 12 residues. The CDR3: CAWTNPTGPAFF. CDR3 sequence (DNA): TGTGCCTGGACGAACCCGACAGGGCCAGCTTTCTTT.